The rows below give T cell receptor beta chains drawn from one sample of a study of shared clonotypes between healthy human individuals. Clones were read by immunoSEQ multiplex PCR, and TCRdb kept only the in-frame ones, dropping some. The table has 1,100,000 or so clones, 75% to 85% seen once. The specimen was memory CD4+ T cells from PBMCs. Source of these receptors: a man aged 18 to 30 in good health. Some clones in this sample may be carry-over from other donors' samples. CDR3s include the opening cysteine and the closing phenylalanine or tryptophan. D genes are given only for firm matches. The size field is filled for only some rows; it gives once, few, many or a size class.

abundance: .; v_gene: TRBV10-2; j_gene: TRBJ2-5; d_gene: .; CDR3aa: CASSESRPGRQETQYF; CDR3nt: TGCGCCAGCAGTGAGTCACGCCCAGGGCGCCAAGAGACCCAGTACTTC
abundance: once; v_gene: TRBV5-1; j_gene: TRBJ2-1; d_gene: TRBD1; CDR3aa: CASSFQGVNDNEQFF; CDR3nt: TGCGCCAGCAGCTTTCAGGGGGTCAATGACAATGAGCAGTTCTTC
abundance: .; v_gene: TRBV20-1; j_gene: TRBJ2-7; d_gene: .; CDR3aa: CSAKLNYEQYF; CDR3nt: TGCAGTGCTAAATTGAACTACGAGCAGTACTTC
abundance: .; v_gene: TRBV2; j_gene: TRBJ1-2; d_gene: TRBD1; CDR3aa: CASSEAVTGDGYTF; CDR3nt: TGTGCCAGCAGTGAAGCGGTGACAGGGGATGGCTACACCTTC
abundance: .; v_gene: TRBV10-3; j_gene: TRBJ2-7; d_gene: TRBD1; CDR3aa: CAISESGFRDRRYEQYF; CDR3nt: TGTGCCATCAGTGAGTCCGGTTTCCGGGACAGGCGGTACGAGCAGTACTTC
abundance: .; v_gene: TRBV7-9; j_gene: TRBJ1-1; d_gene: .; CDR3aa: CASSLTTGRTEAFF; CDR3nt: TGTGCCAGCAGCTTAACGACAGGTAGGACTGAAGCTTTCTTT
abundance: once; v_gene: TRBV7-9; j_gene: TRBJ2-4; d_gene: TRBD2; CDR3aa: CASSTSGGLNIQYF; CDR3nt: TGTGCCAGCAGCACTAGCGGGGGGTTGAACATTCAGTACTTC
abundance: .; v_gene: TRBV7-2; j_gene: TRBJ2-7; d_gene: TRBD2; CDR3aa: CASSYGLAGYEQYF; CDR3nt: TGTGCCAGCAGCTACGGACTAGCGGGATACGAGCAGTACTTC
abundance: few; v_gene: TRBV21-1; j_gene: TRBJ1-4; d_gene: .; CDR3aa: CASSKIGQGSGATTNEKLFF; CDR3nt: TGTGCCAGCAGCAAAATTGGACAGGGGAGCGGAGCTACAACTAATGAAAAACTGTTTTTT
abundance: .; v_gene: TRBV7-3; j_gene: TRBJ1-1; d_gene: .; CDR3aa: CASSLTDRTEAFF; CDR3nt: TGTGCCAGCAGCTTAACGGACAGAACTGAAGCTTTCTTT
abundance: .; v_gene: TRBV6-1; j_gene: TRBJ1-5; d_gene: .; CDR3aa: CASSVTGTNQPQHF; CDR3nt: TGTGCCAGCAGTGTAACCGGGACAAATCAGCCCCAGCATTTT
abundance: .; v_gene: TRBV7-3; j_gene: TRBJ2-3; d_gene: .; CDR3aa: CASSGGPGDTQYF; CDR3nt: TGTGCCAGCAGCGGAGGGCCGGGGGATACGCAGTATTTT
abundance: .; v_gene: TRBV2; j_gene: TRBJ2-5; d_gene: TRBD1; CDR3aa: CASRRPGGRQETQYF; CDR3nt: TGTGCCAGCAGAAGACCAGGGGGCCGGCAAGAGACCCAGTACTTC
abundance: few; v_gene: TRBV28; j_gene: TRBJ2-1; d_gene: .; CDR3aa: CASSSVGRFGGSYNEQFF; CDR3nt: TGTGCCAGCAGTTCGGTCGGGAGATTCGGCGGGTCCTACAATGAGCAGTTCTTC
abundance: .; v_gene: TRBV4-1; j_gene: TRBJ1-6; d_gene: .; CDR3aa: CASSPTTGQRGSPLHF; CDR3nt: TGCGCCAGCAGCCCTACGACCGGACAGAGAGGTTCACCCCTCCACTTT
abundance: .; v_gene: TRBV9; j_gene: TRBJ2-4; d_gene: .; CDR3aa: CASSGRESPGAKNIQYF; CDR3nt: TGTGCCAGCAGCGGGAGGGAGTCGCCGGGGGCCAAAAACATTCAGTACTTC
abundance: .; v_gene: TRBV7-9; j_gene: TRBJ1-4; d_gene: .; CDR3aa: CASSPLPATNEKLFF; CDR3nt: TGTGCCAGCAGCCCCTTACCGGCAACTAATGAAAAACTGTTTTTT
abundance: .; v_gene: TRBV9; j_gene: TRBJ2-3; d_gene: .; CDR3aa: CAAGAGDTDTQYF; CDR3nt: TGTGCCGCGGGGGCGGGAGACACAGATACGCAGTATTTT
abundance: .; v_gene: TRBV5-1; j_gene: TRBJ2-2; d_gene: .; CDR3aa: CASVDSLNTGELFF; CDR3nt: TGCGCCAGCGTGGACAGTCTGAACACCGGGGAGCTGTTTTTT
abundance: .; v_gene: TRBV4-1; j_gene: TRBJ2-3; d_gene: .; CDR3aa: CASSQGLPEGDTQYF; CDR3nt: TGCGCCAGCAGCCAAGGCTTGCCGGAAGGGGATACGCAGTATTTT
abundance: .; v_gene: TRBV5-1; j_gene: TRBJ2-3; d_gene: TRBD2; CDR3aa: CASSGLAGGSDTQYF; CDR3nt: TGCGCCAGCAGCGGACTGGCGGGAGGGTCAGATACGCAGTATTTT
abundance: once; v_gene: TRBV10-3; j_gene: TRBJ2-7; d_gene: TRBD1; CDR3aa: CAISEQGQSKKYEQYF; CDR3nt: TGTGCCATCAGTGAGCAGGGACAGTCAAAAAAGTACGAGCAGTACTTC
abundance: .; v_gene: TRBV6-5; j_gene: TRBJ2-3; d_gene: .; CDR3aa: CASSYSPGTLANTQYF; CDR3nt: TGTGCCAGCAGTTACTCGCCTGGGACTCTTGCTAATACGCAGTATTTT
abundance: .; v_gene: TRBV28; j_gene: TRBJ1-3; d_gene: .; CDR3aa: CASMGHRGNTIYF; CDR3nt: TGTGCCAGCATGGGACATAGGGGAAACACCATATATTTT
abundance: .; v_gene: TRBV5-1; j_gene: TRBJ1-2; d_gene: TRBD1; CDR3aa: CASSSGQTLGGYTF; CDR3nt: TGCGCCAGCAGCTCGGGACAGACGCTGGGTGGCTACACCTTC
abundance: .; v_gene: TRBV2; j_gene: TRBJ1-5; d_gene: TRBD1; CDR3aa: CASSGENRGLTQPQHF; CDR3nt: TGTGCCAGCAGTGGAGAAAACAGGGGGCTGACTCAGCCCCAGCATTTT
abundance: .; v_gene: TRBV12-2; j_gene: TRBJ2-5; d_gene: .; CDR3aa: CASRLGRLAGVGGKTQYF; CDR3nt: TGTGCAAGTCGCTTAGGTAGACTAGCGGGAGTAGGTGGAAAGACCCAGTACTTC
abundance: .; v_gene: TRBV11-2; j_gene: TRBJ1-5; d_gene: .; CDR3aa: CASSLDRRRPQHF; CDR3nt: TGTGCCAGCAGCTTAGACAGGCGGCGGCCCCAGCATTTT
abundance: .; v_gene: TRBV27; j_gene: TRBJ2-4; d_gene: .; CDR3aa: CASSLTRSYIQYF; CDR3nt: TGTGCCAGCAGTTTGACTAGGTCTTACATTCAGTACTTC
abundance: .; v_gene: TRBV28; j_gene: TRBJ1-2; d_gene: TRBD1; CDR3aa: CASTPGQGRGGYTF; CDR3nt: TGTGCCAGCACTCCCGGACAGGGGAGAGGTGGCTACACCTTC
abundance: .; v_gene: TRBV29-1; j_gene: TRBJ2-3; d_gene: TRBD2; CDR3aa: CSSSKAGGGTDTQYF; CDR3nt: TGCAGCTCCTCGAAGGCGGGAGGGGGCACAGATACGCAGTATTTT
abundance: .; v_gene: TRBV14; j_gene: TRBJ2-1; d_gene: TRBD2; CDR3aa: CASSRLLAGDYNEQFF; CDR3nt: TGTGCCAGCAGCCGACTACTAGCGGGGGATTACAATGAGCAGTTCTTC
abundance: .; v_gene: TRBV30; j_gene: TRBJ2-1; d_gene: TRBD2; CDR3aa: CAWSILGLADSYNEQFF; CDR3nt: TGTGCCTGGAGTATCCTCGGACTAGCGGACTCCTACAATGAGCAGTTCTTC
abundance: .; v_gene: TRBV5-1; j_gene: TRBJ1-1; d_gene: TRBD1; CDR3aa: CASSLEQGVTEAFF; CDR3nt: TGCGCCAGCAGCTTGGAGCAGGGGGTCACTGAAGCTTTCTTT
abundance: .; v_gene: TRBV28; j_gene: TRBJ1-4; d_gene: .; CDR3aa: CASKGRVAATNEKLFF; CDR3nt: TGTGCCAGCAAGGGCCGGGTCGCGGCAACTAATGAAAAACTGTTTTTT
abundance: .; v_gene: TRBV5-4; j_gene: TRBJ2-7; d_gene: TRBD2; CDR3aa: CASSSGTSGRELGEQYF; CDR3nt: TGTGCCAGCAGTTCCGGGACTAGCGGGAGGGAATTGGGCGAGCAGTACTTC
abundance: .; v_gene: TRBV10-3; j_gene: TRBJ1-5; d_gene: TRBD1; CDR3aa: CASSLGQVGNQPQHF; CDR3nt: TGTGCCAGCAGCCTAGGACAGGTCGGCAATCAGCCCCAGCATTTT
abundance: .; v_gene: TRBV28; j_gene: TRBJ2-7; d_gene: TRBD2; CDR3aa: CASSTSGLAGRYEQYF; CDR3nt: TGTGCCAGCAGTACCTCGGGACTAGCGGGACGGTACGAGCAGTACTTC
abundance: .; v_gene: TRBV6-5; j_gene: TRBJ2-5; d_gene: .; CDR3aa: CASSSRQETQYF; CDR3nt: TGTGCCAGCAGTTCACGTCAAGAGACCCAGTACTTC
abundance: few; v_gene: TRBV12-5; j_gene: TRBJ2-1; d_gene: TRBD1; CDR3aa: CASGSGQVSHNEQFF; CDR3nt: TGTGCTAGTGGTTCGGGACAGGTGAGCCACAATGAGCAGTTCTTC
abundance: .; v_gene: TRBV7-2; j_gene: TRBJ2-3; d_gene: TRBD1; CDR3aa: CASSLRQGMTDTQYF; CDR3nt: TGTGCCAGCAGCTTACGACAGGGGATGACAGATACGCAGTATTTT
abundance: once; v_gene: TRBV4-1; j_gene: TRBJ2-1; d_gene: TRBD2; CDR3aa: CASSQEPSGRGKFF; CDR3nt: TGCGCCAGCAGCCAAGAGCCTAGCGGGAGGGGAAAGTTCTTC
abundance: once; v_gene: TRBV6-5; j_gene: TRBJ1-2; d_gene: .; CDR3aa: CASRDPSRGYTF; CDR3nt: TGTGCCAGCAGGGACCCCTCGAGGGGCTACACCTTC
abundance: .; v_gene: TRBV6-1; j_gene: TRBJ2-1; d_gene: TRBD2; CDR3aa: CASEQGGPSYNEQFF; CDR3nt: TGTGCCTCCGAGCAGGGAGGGCCGTCCTACAATGAGCAGTTCTTC